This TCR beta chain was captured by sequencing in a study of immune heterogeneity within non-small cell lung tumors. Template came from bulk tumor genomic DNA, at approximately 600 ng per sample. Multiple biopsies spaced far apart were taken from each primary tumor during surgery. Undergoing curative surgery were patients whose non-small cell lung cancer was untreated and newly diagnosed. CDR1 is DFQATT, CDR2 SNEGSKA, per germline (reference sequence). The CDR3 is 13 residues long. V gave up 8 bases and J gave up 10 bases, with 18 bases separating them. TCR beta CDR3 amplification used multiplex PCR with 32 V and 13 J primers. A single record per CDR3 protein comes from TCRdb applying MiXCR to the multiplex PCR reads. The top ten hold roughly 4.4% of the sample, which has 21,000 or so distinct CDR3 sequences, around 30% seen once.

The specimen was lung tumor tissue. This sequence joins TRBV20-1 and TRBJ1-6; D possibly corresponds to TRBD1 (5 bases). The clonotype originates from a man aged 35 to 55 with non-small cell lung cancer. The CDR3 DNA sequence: TGCAGTTCTCGAATAGGGGCTGAATCACCCCTCCACTTT. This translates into CSSRIGAESPLHF.